The clone carrying this TCR beta chain has a handful of counts. This record belongs to a study of T-cell memory formation after mild COVID-19. TCRdb ran MiXCR on the 5' RACE reads and lists one entry per CDR3 protein. This repertoire shows approximately 570,000 distinct CDR3 sequences, 15% to 20% found once; its top ten account for 12%. V was pared by 7 bases and J by 1 base, with 10 bases between. The length of the CDR3 is 13 residues. The chain couples TRBV12-3 or TRBV12-4 to TRBJ1-1; D uncertain. Sequencing used PBMCs or a T cell subset sorted from them (not recorded which). This clonotype originated in an adult woman who had mild COVID-19 (a few samples of this study predate the infection). Cell type and time point are not known. The CDR3 is CASTRRSNTEAFF. The CDR3 region has the DNA TGTGCCAGCACTCGACGGTCGAACACTGAAGCTTTCTTT.